This T cell receptor beta chain was captured by sequencing in a study of blood T cell repertoires in COVID-19. Study-level background: Acute-phase and convalescent COVID-19 samples originated in the United States, Italy and Spain. T cells, B-cell-depleted T cells, or PBMCs provided the cDNA or gDNA that served as material.

Ages ranged from about 18 to 89 years, with residence in around 24 US areas. Participants' reported clinical history set cohort assignment. Sequencing was performed with immunoSEQ multiplex PCR; in TCRdb, only in-frame clones are kept and a portion is missing. The sample holds under 300,000 clones, over 75% seen once. Germline lookup yields CDR1 LGHNA and CDR2 YSLEER. This CDR3 comprises 15 residues. V was pared by 3 bases and J by 2 bases, with 14 bases between. This TCR was sampled from a woman in her twenties or thirties who had recovered from COVID-19. Sample: PBMCs or T cells enriched from blood (not recorded which). The V call is TRBV4-3, the J call TRBJ2-7; tentative D call: TRBD2 (6 bases). CDR3 region: CASSQDRDLAYEQYF. The CDR3 coding sequence is TGCGCCAGCAGCCAGGACCGGGACTTGGCCTACGAGCAGTACTTC.